A single sample is the source of the 26 T cell receptor beta chains below, sequenced in a study of neoadjuvant anti-PD-1 for oral cavity cancer. As to time point: after neoadjuvant nivolumab, at surgical resection. Method: immunoSEQ multiplex PCR; TCRdb's copy keeps in-frame clones and lacks some. Of about 42,000 clones in the sample, 77% were seen once. This material consisted of PBMCs, taken after nivolumab (anti-PD-1) treatment. These receptors were obtained from a person between 35 and 79 years old with oral cavity squamous cell carcinoma.

There are a few counts of this clone. The genes are TRBV20-1 and TRBJ1-1; 11 bases fit TRBD1. This CDR3 region has 11 residues. Germline V gene data show CDR1 as DFQATT and CDR2 as SNEGSKA (reference sequence). CDR3 in DNA: TGCAGCCCGGGACAGGGGGTGGTAGCTTTCTTT. This translates into CSPGQGVVAFF.

The rearrangement uses TRBV9 and TRBJ2-7; TRBD1 might be the D (6 bases). CDR3 size: 15 residues. The V end was cut by 0 bases, the J end by 2 bases, with 12 bases between. Germline V gives CDR1 SGDLS, CDR2 YYNGEE. DNA for the CDR3: TGTGCCAGCAGCGTAGGAACAGGGAAACCCTACGAGCAGTACTTC. This gives the protein CASSVGTGKPYEQYF.

The V gene is TRBV10-3, the J gene TRBJ2-1, with 8 bases lining up with TRBD2. Germline V gene sequence: CDR1 ENHRY, CDR2 SYGVKD. CDR3 size: 12 residues. The CDR3 reads CSSGARPNEQFF. The CDR3 nucleotides are TGTAGTAGCGGGGCGCGACCCAATGAGCAGTTCTTC.

V gene TRBV9 combines with J gene TRBJ2-7; D uncertain. V was clipped by 1 base and J by 3 bases, with 11 bases between them. The CDR3 has 14 residues. CDR1 is SGDLS and CDR2 is YYNGEE in the germline V gene. The CDR3 coding sequence is TGTGCCAGCAGCGTAACCCCGATGGACTACGAGCAGTACTTC. It translates to CASSVTPMDYEQYF.

This rearrangement joins TRBV6-5 to TRBJ2-7, with D unclear. Germline V gene data show CDR1 as MNHEY and CDR2 as SVGAGI. V was cut by 4 bases and J by 3 bases, with 13 bases left in between. CDR3 size: 14 residues. CDR3 coding DNA: TGTGCCAGCAGTTTTACAATCACAGACTACGAGCAGTACTTC. Translating gives CASSFTITDYEQYF.

The genes are TRBV30 and TRBJ1-2; the D is unclear. The germline gives CDR1 GTSNPN, CDR2 SVGIG (reference sequence). V was pared by 4 bases and J by 7 bases, with 13 bases between. CDR3 size: 12 residues. This CDR3 is CAWTLGYPGYTF. CDR3 nucleotide sequence: TGTGCCTGGACTCTAGGCTACCCTGGCTACACCTTC. Combining the CDR3 with reference TRBV30 and TRBJ1-2 gives the whole variable domain SQTIHQWPATLVQPVGSPLSLECTVEGTSNPNLYWYRQAAGRGLQLLFYSVGIGQISSEVPQNLSASRPQDRQFILSSKKLLLSDSGFYLCAWTLGYPGYTFGSGTRLTVV.

The chain has TRBV19 and TRBJ1-5; a weak D match, TRBD1 (6 bases). CDR3 length: 13 amino acids. The germline gives CDR1 LNHDA, CDR2 SQIVND (reference sequence). V lost 8 bases and J lost 4, with 12 bases in between. CDR3 DNA: TGTGCCAGTCGGAACAGGGAGAATCAGCCCCAGCATTTT. It codes for CASRNRENQPQHF.

This clone was counted between two and nine times. J is TRBJ2-1 and V is TRBV5-4; the D is unclear. The CDR3 length is 13 residues. Trimming removed 4 bases at V and 8 bases at J, with 13 bases between. From germline, CDR1 is SGHNT and CDR2 YYREEE (reference sequence). The CDR3 nucleotides read TGTGCCAGCAGCCTTCCTAAGGTCGATGAGCAGTTCTTC. Its protein is CASSLPKVDEQFF.

This clone showed up just once. V gene TRBV6-5 combines with J gene TRBJ2-2, with a weak D call TRBD1 (5 bases). Per germline, CDR1 MNHEY and CDR2 SVGAGI. The V and J ends lost 1 base and 4 bases respectively, with 7 bases between them. This CDR3 spans 14 amino acids. In nucleotides, the CDR3 is TGTGCCAGCAGTTACTTTCAGGGCACCGGGGAGCTGTTTTTT. Translation: CASSYFQGTGELFF.

The CDR3 bases are TGTGCCAGCAGTGAGACGGGCTATGGCTACACCTTC. Protein sequence: CASSETGYGYTF. V and J are TRBV25-1 and TRBJ1-2; D not certain. V was cut by 3 bases and J by 4 bases, with 6 bases left in between. CDR3 length: 12 residues. Germline CDR1 MGHDK, CDR2 SYGVNS.

This clone was seen just once. The gene calls are TRBV14 and TRBJ1-2, with D maybe TRBD1 (6 bases). The V end was cut by 3 bases, the J end by 5 bases, with 13 bases between. Per germline, CDR1 SGHDN and CDR2 FVKESK. The CDR3 contains 14 residues. CDR3: CASSQGRGGYGYTF. The CDR3 DNA is TGTGCCAGCAGCCAGGGCAGGGGAGGATATGGCTACACCTTC.

This clone was found a few times. The J gene is TRBJ1-1, the V gene TRBV28; TRBD1 is a possible D gene (6 bases). The CDR3 consists of 17 residues. Deletions cut 3 bases from V and 1 base from J, with 18 bases between. Germline V CDR1 and CDR2: MDHEN, SYDVKM. The CDR3 nucleotides read TGTGCCAGCAGTTTCTCCCTCGGGGGGCGGTCGAACACTGAAGCTTTCTTT. Encoded protein: CASSFSLGGRSNTEAFF.

The rearrangement joins TRBV15 to TRBJ2-3; TRBD2 is a possible D gene (5 bases). The V gene lost 0 bases and the J gene lost 3 bases, with 19 bases spanning the gap. This CDR3 contains 18 residues. In germline, CDR1 is LNHNV, CDR2 YYDKDF (reference sequence). The CDR3 reads CATSRDLALSGLTDTQYF. CDR3 DNA sequence: TGTGCCACCAGCAGAGATCTAGCCCTTTCGGGGTTGACAGATACGCAGTATTTT. Based on the CDR3 plus reference TRBV15 and TRBJ2-3, the full variable domain is DAMVIQNPRYQVTQFGKPVTLSCSQTLNHNVMYWYQQKSSQAPKLLFHYYDKDFNNEADTPDNFQSRRPNTSFCFLDIRSPGLGDTAMYLCATSRDLALSGLTDTQYFGPGTRLTVL.

This clone was recorded once. The rearrangement uses TRBV6-5 and TRBJ1-1; 9 bases map to TRBD1. The CDR3 spans 14 residues. In germline, CDR1 is MNHEY, CDR2 SVGAGI. The J segment lost 0 bases and the V segment lost 7 bases, leaving 3 bases of the junction unmatched. The CDR3 coding sequence is TGTGCCAGCAACAGGGACAGGGTGAACACTGAAGCTTTCTTT. Protein product: CASNRDRVNTEAFF.

This sequence joins TRBV7-9 and TRBJ2-1; 8 bases agree with TRBD1. Looked up from germline, CDR1 is SEHNR and CDR2 is FQNEAQ (reference sequence). The CDR3 covers 15 residues. The V and J ends lost 6 bases and 1 base, in that order; junction bases with no gene match: 5. CDR3 coding DNA: TGTGCCAGCAGTCCAGGGGGCAGTTCCTACAATGAGCAGTTCTTC. It yields the protein CASSPGGSSYNEQFF.

The chain combines TRBV19 with TRBJ2-2; no reliable D call. From germline, CDR1 is LNHDA and CDR2 SQIVND (reference sequence). V lost 2 bases and J 2 bases, leaving 9 bases between the germline ends. This CDR3 comprises 15 residues. CDR3 in amino acids: CASSILSSNTGELFF. The CDR3 region has the DNA TGTGCCAGTAGTATATTGAGCTCCAACACCGGGGAGCTGTTTTTT.

The chain has TRBV6-5 and TRBJ2-7; 10 bases are a match to TRBD2. The CDR3 is made up of 16 amino acids. Germline assignment: CDR1 MNHEY and CDR2 SVGAGI. With 0 bases clipped from V and 2 bases from J, the junction kept 4 bases outside the gene matches. CDR3 bases: TGTGCCAGCAGTTACTCAATAGCGGGAGGTACCTACGAGCAGTACTTC. Encoded protein: CASSYSIAGGTYEQYF.

The chain employs TRBV6-5 and TRBJ2-7; D ambiguous. Germline CDR1 reads MNHEY; CDR2 reads SVGAGI. This CDR3 spans 15 amino acids. V was trimmed by 0 bases and J by 1 base, leaving 10 bases between them. The CDR3 nucleotides read TGTGCCAGCAGTTACTCGGAAAGTTTTTCCTACGAGCAGTACTTC. It yields the protein CASSYSESFSYEQYF.

This clone was picked up a small number of times. The V and J genes are TRBV6-1 and TRBJ2-1; D uncertain. Germline V gene data show CDR1 as MNHNS and CDR2 as SASEGT. The CDR3 is made up of 11 amino acids. V was clipped by 7 bases and J by 9 bases, with 10 bases between them. The CDR3 here is CASTEVAEQFF. The CDR3 DNA reads TGTGCCAGCACCGAGGTAGCTGAGCAGTTCTTC.

This clone was observed a handful of times. The chain combines TRBV11-2 with TRBJ2-2, with TRBD1 as a possible D gene (5 bases). The CDR3 totals 13 residues. Germline V gene lookup returns CDR1 SGHAT and CDR2 FQNNGV. Deletions cut 5 bases from V and 5 bases from J, with 9 bases between. CDR3 region: CASSPKGTGELFF. CDR3 nucleotide sequence: TGTGCCAGCAGCCCCAAGGGGACCGGGGAGCTGTTTTTT.

J is TRBJ2-1 and V is TRBV9, with 7 bases lining up with TRBD2. The V gene end was trimmed by 3 bases and the J gene end by 3 bases; junction bases not matched to a gene: 9. The CDR3 sequence is 16 residues long. In germline, CDR1 is SGDLS, CDR2 YYNGEE. The chain's CDR3 is CASSAPGSSGYNEQFF. CDR3 DNA sequence: TGTGCCAGCAGCGCTCCCGGATCTAGCGGCTACAATGAGCAGTTCTTC.

This chain uses TRBV15 with TRBJ1-2; 8 positions agree with TRBD1. In germline, CDR1 is LNHNV, CDR2 YYDKDF (reference sequence). V shed 0 bases and J 8 bases; nucleotides not matched to a gene: 11. The CDR3 has 16 residues. The CDR3 region has the DNA TGTGCCACCAGCAGAGACTTACCCACAGGGGGAGACGGCTACACCTTC. It encodes CATSRDLPTGGDGYTF.

The V gene is TRBV4-1, the J gene TRBJ1-2; no firm D call. Germline loops: CDR1 MGHRA, CDR2 YSYEKL. CDR3 length equals 15 residues. Trimming took 0 bases from V and 2 from J, leaving 10 bases between them. The CDR3 here is CASSQDRTTNYGYTF. The CDR3 region has the DNA TGCGCCAGCAGCCAAGACAGGACTACAAACTATGGCTACACCTTC.

By frequency in the sample, this clone is medium-sized (0.01 to 0.1%). V and J are TRBV2 and TRBJ1-1; D gene ambiguous. The CDR3 is 13 residues long. Between the trimmed V and J ends, which lost 2 bases and 0 bases, there was a span of 4 bases. Germline-derived CDR1 and CDR2 are SNHLY and FYNNEI. CDR3 residues: CASSESMNTEAFF. The CDR3 bases are TGTGCCAGCAGTGAATCAATGAACACTGAAGCTTTCTTT.

The chain employs TRBV7-6 and TRBJ2-3; 7 nucleotides match TRBD2. This CDR3 has 15 amino acids. Germline CDR1 reads SGHVS; CDR2 reads FNYEAQ. V dropped 1 base and J dropped 4; count of bases not matched to a gene: 5. Here the CDR3 reads CASSLGGSGADTQYF. The CDR3 DNA follows: TGTGCCAGCAGCTTAGGAGGGAGCGGGGCAGATACGCAGTATTTT.

J is TRBJ2-3 and V is TRBV5-1, with 8 bases matching TRBD2. The germline CDR1 and CDR2 sequences are SGHRS and YFSETQ. CDR3 length: 17 amino acids. The J segment lost 4 bases and the V segment lost 1 base, leaving 11 bases of the junction unmatched. Written as DNA, the CDR3 is TGCGCCAGCAGCTTGTGGAGAGCGGGAGTCGGGGCAGATACGCAGTATTTT. Amino acid sequence: CASSLWRAGVGADTQYF.